The 17 T cell receptor beta chains given below trace back to one sample, sequenced in a study of T cells in narcolepsy. Some clones are missing from TCRdb's copy, which holds only in-frame ones; the method was immunoSEQ multiplex PCR. The data contain 30,000 to 35,000 clones, roughly 80% of them seen just once; the ten biggest clones take up 3% to 4%. Source material: memory (CD45RA-) CD4+ T cells from blood. These receptor sequences come from a human donor in good health.

V gene TRBV5-3 combines with J gene TRBJ2-7; TRBD2 matches at 13 bases. TRBV5-3 is classed as an ORF, of uncertain function. Germline trimming cut 4 bases from V and 3 bases from J; bases unmatched to any gene: 1. This CDR3 spans 14 amino acids. The CDR3 nucleotides read TGTGCCAGAAGCGGACTAGCGGGGGACTACGAGCAGTACTTC. This encodes CARSGLAGDYEQYF.

V is TRBV18 and J is TRBJ2-3, with TRBD1 identical over 8 bases. CDR3 size: 16 residues. CDR1 and CDR2 from the germline V gene are KGHSH and LQKENI. The V and J ends lost 5 bases and 5 bases, in that order; junction bases with no gene match: 12. Here the CDR3 DNA reads TGTGCCAGCTCAAAGGGACAGGCGATATACGGAGATACGCAGTATTTT. Its protein is CASSKGQAIYGDTQYF.

The rearrangement joins TRBV10-3 to TRBJ2-5; 13 nucleotides agree with TRBD2. The end of the DNA aligns better with TRBJ2-7, so the J call may be wrong. The germline CDR1 and CDR2 sequences are ENHRY and SYGVKD. CDR3 length: 16 residues. CDR3: CAITAGLAGLGYEQYF. The CDR3, as DNA: TGTGCCATCACCGCGGGACTAGCGGGATTGGGCTACGAGCAGTACTTC.

This chain uses TRBV10-2 with TRBJ2-1; TRBD1 agrees at 9 bases. Germline CDR1 and CDR2: WSHSY and SAAADI. Unmatched junction bases numbered 5, after V lost 5 bases and J lost 6 bases. The CDR3 runs to 14 residues. The CDR3 nucleotides are TGCGCCAGCAGTTGGGACAGGGCCTCCAATGAGCAGTTCTTC. It is translated as CASSWDRASNEQFF.

J is TRBJ2-1 and V is TRBV14; D not resolved. Germline assignment: CDR1 SGHDN and CDR2 FVKESK. The CDR3 loop spans 13 amino acids. The V and J ends lost 6 bases and 10 bases respectively, with 16 bases between them. Here the CDR3 reads CASSPTTSTEQFF. In DNA, the CDR3 is TGTGCCAGCAGTCCGACGACGTCCACGGAGCAGTTCTTC.

The rearrangement joins TRBV4-2 to TRBJ2-7; 12 positions agree with TRBD2. Per the germline V gene, CDR1 is LGHNA and CDR2 is YNFKEQ. V dropped 6 bases and J dropped 5; count of bases not matched to a gene: 5. The CDR3 contains 14 residues. The CDR3 is CASSRTSGKNEQYF. The CDR3 nucleotides are TGTGCCAGCAGTCGGACTAGCGGGAAGAACGAGCAGTACTTC.

The chain has TRBV5-1 and TRBJ2-2; 8 positions agree with TRBD1. With V trimmed by 4 bases and J by 4 bases, 3 bases remained unmatched. Germline V lookup: CDR1 SGHRS, CDR2 YFSETQ. This CDR3 has 14 residues. The CDR3 loop reads CASSKQGGTGELFF. DNA for the CDR3: TGCGCCAGCAGCAAACAGGGGGGCACCGGGGAGCTGTTTTTT.

The chain couples TRBV7-2 to TRBJ1-2, with 7 nucleotides matching TRBD1. The CDR3 sequence is 15 residues long. Trimming cost V 1 base and J 1 base; bases outside gene matches: 3. CDR1 and CDR2 from the germline V gene are SGHTA and FQGNSA. DNA for the CDR3: TGTGCCAGCAGCTTAGATAACAGGGGTAACTATGGCTACACCTTC. Its protein is CASSLDNRGNYGYTF.

This clone was observed once. The chain is built from TRBV5-1 and TRBJ2-5; 7 bases line up with TRBD2. Germline CDR1 is SGHRS and CDR2 is YFSETQ. V trimming: 3 bases; J trimming: 4 bases; junction bases outside the gene matches: 6. The CDR3 has 14 residues. The CDR3 reads CASSSGREGETQYF. CDR3 bases: TGCGCCAGCAGCTCCGGCAGGGAGGGAGAGACCCAGTACTTC.

V usage is TRBV5-5 and J usage is TRBJ1-2; the match to TRBD1 covers 9 bases. Unmatched junction bases numbered 4, after V lost 2 bases and J lost 2 bases. Germline-derived CDR1 and CDR2 are SGHKS and YYEKEE (reference sequence). The CDR3 spans 15 residues. CDR3 bases: TGTGCCAGCAGCTTCGGGACAGGGATAAACTATGGCTACACCTTC. Its translation: CASSFGTGINYGYTF.

This clone occurred once. The J gene is TRBJ1-6, the V gene TRBV28; D might be TRBD1 (6 bases). Trimming cost V 3 bases and J 7 bases, with 10 bases left between them. This CDR3 comprises 14 residues. Germline V gives CDR1 MDHEN, CDR2 SYDVKM. In DNA form, the CDR3 reads TGTGCCAGCAGTTTGGCAGGGGTGAATTCACCCCTCCACTTT. This sequence encodes CASSLAGVNSPLHF.

The CDR3 reads CASTRDGSSYEQYF. The CDR3 DNA follows: TGTGCCAGCACCCGGGACGGGAGCTCCTACGAGCAGTACTTC. The chain employs TRBV6-1 and TRBJ2-7, with D possibly matching TRBD2 (6 bases). Between the trimmed V and J ends, which lost 7 bases and 0 bases, there was a span of 13 bases. Germline loops: CDR1 MNHNS, CDR2 SASEGT. The CDR3 contains 14 residues.

The V and J genes are TRBV19 and TRBJ2-7; D is undetermined. Trimming took off 4 bases at V and 4 bases at J, with 17 bases between the two ends. Germline CDR1 and CDR2: LNHDA and SQIVND (reference sequence). This CDR3 comprises 15 residues. The CDR3 DNA reads as TGTGCCAGTAGTACCGCTTCCTTAGGACGGTACGAGCAGTACTTC. It codes for CASSTASLGRYEQYF.

The gene calls are TRBV4-2 and TRBJ2-7; weak D call: TRBD2 (5 bases). Trimming removed 0 bases at V and 0 bases at J, with 12 bases between. The CDR3 is made up of 16 amino acids. Germline V lookup: CDR1 LGHNA, CDR2 YNFKEQ. CDR3 sequence reads: CASSQEVTGSSYEQYF. CDR3 nucleotides: TGTGCCAGCAGCCAAGAAGTGACGGGGAGCTCCTACGAGCAGTACTTC.

This chain links TRBV5-1 with TRBJ1-1, with 8 bases matching TRBD1. The CDR3 extends over 14 amino acids. Trimming took 0 bases from V and 6 from J; bases not matched to a gene: 4. Germline V lookup: CDR1 SGHRS, CDR2 YFSETQ. CDR3 in DNA: TGCGCCAGCAGCTTGGAAGGCAGGGGGCCTGAAGCTTTCTTT. This codes for CASSLEGRGPEAFF. The complete variable domain, with remaining parts taken from reference TRBV5-1 and TRBJ1-1, reads KAGVTQTPRYLIKTRGQQVTLSCSPISGHRSVSWYQQTPGQGLQFLFEYFSETQRNKGNFPGRFSGRQFSNSRSEMNVSTLELGDSALYLCASSLEGRGPEAFFGQGTRLTVV.

This clone was found a few times. The chain joins TRBV6-5 to TRBJ2-1; D is perhaps TRBD2 (6 bases). Germline CDR1 MNHEY, CDR2 SVGAGI. Trimming shortened V by 3 bases and J by 2 bases, and 11 bases separated the two germline ends. This CDR3 is built from 15 residues. CDR3 coding DNA: TGTGCCAGCAGTTATCCCGGGAGCGCCTACAATGAGCAGTTCTTC. Protein product: CASSYPGSAYNEQFF.

The chain joins TRBV7-6 to TRBJ2-3; TRBD1 might be the D (5 bases). Trimming removed 5 bases from V and 3 bases from J, with 6 bases in between. Germline lookup yields CDR1 SGHVS and CDR2 FNYEAQ. The length of the CDR3 is 12 residues. CDR3 sequence: CASSRQTDTQYF. For the CDR3, the DNA is TGTGCCAGCAGCCGACAGACAGATACGCAGTATTTT. The variable domain in full, completed from reference TRBV7-6 and TRBJ2-3, reads GAGVSQSPRYKVTKRGQDVALRCDPISGHVSLYWYRQALGQGPEFLTYFNYEAQQDKSGLPNDRFSAERPEGSISTLTIQRTEQRDSAMYRCASSRQTDTQYFGPGTRLTVL.